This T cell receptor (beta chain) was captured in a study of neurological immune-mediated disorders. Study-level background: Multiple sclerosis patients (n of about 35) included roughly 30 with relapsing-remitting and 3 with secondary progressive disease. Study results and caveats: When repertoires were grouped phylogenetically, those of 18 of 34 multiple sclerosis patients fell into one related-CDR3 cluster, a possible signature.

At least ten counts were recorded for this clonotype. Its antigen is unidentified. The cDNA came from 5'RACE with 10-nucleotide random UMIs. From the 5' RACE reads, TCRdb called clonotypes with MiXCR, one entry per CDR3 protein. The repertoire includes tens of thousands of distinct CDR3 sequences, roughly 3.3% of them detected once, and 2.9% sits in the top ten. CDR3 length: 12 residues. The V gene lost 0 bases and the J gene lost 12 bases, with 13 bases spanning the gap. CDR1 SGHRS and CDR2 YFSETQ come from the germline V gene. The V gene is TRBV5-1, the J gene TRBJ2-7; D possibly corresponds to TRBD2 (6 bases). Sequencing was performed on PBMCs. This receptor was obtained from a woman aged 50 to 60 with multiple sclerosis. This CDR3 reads CASSLGPGVRYF. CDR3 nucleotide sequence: TGCGCCAGCAGCTTGGGACCGGGGGTACGGTACTTC.